This T cell receptor beta chain was captured by sequencing in a study of T-cell reconstitution after alpha-beta-depleted transplantation in children (dated by TCRdb to about 2016). As for the study more broadly: T-cell immune reconstitution after TCRalphabeta/CD19-depleted allogeneic hematopoietic cell transplantation in children was quantitatively tracked in the study by means of TCR repertoire profiling.

There are 16 amino acids in the CDR3, from cysteine to phenylalanine inclusive. Only the CDR3 part of the read is kept: 48 bases, read in frame from the first base. CDR1 and CDR2 are drawn from the germline V gene: KGHSH, LQKENI. The V end gives up 8 bases and the J end 5 bases, leaving 10 bases in the junction not matched to a gene. In regard to this clonotype: Its target antigen remains unknown. It has no much larger one-base neighbor in the sample; base qualities were not kept.

The library was prepared using PCR. Sequencing instrument: Illumina HiSeq 2500. TCR libraries were prepared with molecular barcoding, using unique molecular identifiers to normalize TCRbeta repertoire quantification. TCRdb trimmed the raw reads at Q25, called clones with MiXCR and kept productive beta chains. Each CDR3 protein appears once, grouped with its most common genes and DNA. Present in this sample are some 280,000 distinct CDR3 sequences, around 9.6% of which were seen just once. Of the sample, 10% is held by the ten largest clones. This specimen consisted of PBMCs from the stem cell graft donor, obtained from the stem cell graft. This TCR derives from a human donor who donated a stem cell graft to a child with SCID. The chain is assembled from TRBV18 and TRBJ2-2, with 11 middle bases fitting TRBD2. Here the CDR3 is given as CASTPTSGGGTGELFF. In nucleotide form, the sequence is TGTGCCAGCACCCCAACTAGCGGGGGTGGAACCGGGGAGCTGTTTTTT. Here the CDR3 is joined to the reference TRBV18 and TRBJ2-2 genes, and the full variable domain is: NAGVMQNPRHLVRRRGQEARLRCSPMKGHSHVYWYRQLPEEGLKFMVYLQKENIIDESGMPKERFSAEFPKEGPSILRIQQVVRGDSAAYFCASTPTSGGGTGELFFGEGSRLTVL.